Below, 23 T cell receptor beta chains from the same sample are listed, as sequenced in a study of T cell repertoires in cytomegalovirus infection. TCRdb used MiXCR to reprocess the reads, holding one entry per CDR3 protein. The table has 500,000 to 600,000 distinct CDR3 sequences, about 15% seen once. The sample comprised CD8+ T cells from PBMCs. The receptor set was obtained from a human donor in good health (CMV status not recorded). Some clones in this sample may be carry-over from other donors' samples.

The V call is TRBV19, the J call TRBJ1-2, with no clear D. The germline V gene has CDR1 LNHDA and CDR2 SQIVND (reference sequence). This CDR3 is built from 14 residues. The ends were cut back, 3 bases at V and 6 bases at J, with 14 bases in the middle. CDR3 bases: TGTGCCAGTAGTATGGGCGAGGGTAAGGATGGCTACACCTTC. Its protein is CASSMGEGKDGYTF.

This clonotype has a count of ten or more. V is TRBV27 and J is TRBJ2-7, with 9 bases fitting TRBD1. Germline CDR1 and CDR2: MNHEY and SMNVEV (reference sequence). CDR3 length: 14 amino acids. J was trimmed by 6 bases and V by 7 bases; bases with no gene match: 10. The CDR3 DNA is TGTGCCAGCACCCTCGGGACAGGGCGCGGCGAGCAGTACTTC. This translates into CASTLGTGRGEQYF.

This clonotype was counted between two and nine times. The rearrangement links TRBV19 to TRBJ1-1; D uncertain. CDR1 and CDR2 from the germline V gene are LNHDA and SQIVND (reference sequence). V was pared by 5 bases and J by 4 bases, with 14 bases between. CDR3 length: 14 amino acids. The CDR3 sequence is CASSAGQMATEAFF. For the CDR3, the DNA is TGTGCCAGTAGTGCGGGCCAAATGGCCACTGAAGCTTTCTTT.

This clonotype showed up just a few times. The chain has TRBV4-2 and TRBJ1-5, with D maybe TRBD1 (6 bases). The V end was cut by 0 bases, the J end by 6 bases, with 12 bases between. Germline CDR1 LGHNA, CDR2 YNFKEQ. This CDR3 has 15 amino acids. CDR3 DNA: TGTGCCAGCAGCCAAGAGGTACAGGGATTTCAGCCCCAGCATTTT. Residues: CASSQEVQGFQPQHF.

The table lists this clonotype with a few counts. The genes are TRBV6-6 and TRBJ2-1, with D uncertain. CDR1 MNHNY and CDR2 SVGAGI come from the germline V gene (reference sequence). The CDR3 consists of 16 residues. Trimming stripped 6 bases from V and 8 bases from J, with 23 bases between. The CDR3 protein is CASSTTIRAPPDEQFF. The CDR3 DNA reads as TGTGCCAGCAGCACTACGATCCGGGCCCCTCCCGATGAGCAGTTCTTC.

This clonotype has just a few counts. V gene TRBV28 combines with J gene TRBJ2-2, with D uncertain. Germline CDR1 reads MDHEN; CDR2 reads SYDVKM. V gave up 5 bases and J gave up 2 bases, with 9 bases separating them. The CDR3 is 14 amino acids. The CDR3: CASSETDNTGELFF. The CDR3 DNA sequence: TGTGCCAGCAGTGAGACCGATAACACCGGGGAGCTGTTTTTT.

The CDR3 DNA reads as TGCAGTGCTAGAGATCTAGGGACGAGCTCCTACGAGCAGTACTTC. Translation gives CSARDLGTSSYEQYF. The chain joins TRBV20-1 to TRBJ2-7, with D perhaps being TRBD1 or TRBD2 (5 bases each). This CDR3 has 15 residues. Germline CDR1 is DFQATT and CDR2 is SNEGSKA (reference sequence). Trimming cost V 0 bases and J 0 bases, with 12 bases left between them.

This clonotype was seen ten or more times. V usage is TRBV10-3 and J usage is TRBJ2-3; 7 nucleotides line up with TRBD1. Trimming removed 8 bases from V and 2 bases from J; junction bases left unmatched: 10. The CDR3 runs 15 residues. Germline loops: CDR1 ENHRY, CDR2 SYGVKD. CDR3 nucleotides: TGTGCCATCTCCGACGGACAGGACTTCACAGATACGCAGTATTTT. Translation: CAISDGQDFTDTQYF.

This clonotype was picked up a small number of times. The chain carries TRBV28 and TRBJ2-2; 8 nucleotides line up with TRBD1. CDR3 length: 17 amino acids. Looked up from germline, CDR1 is MDHEN and CDR2 is SYDVKM. Losses at the gene ends were 5 bases for V and 1 base for J; bases not matched to a gene: 9. The CDR3 coding sequence is TGTGCCAGCAGTCCCTGGAGACAGGGGAAGAACACCGGGGAGCTGTTTTTT. Translation gives CASSPWRQGKNTGELFF.

The chain links TRBV18 to TRBJ1-5; D remains unclear. Trimming took 0 bases from V and 2 from J, leaving 11 bases between them. The CDR3 length is 16 residues. Germline V lookup: CDR1 KGHSH, CDR2 LQKENI. The CDR3 nucleotides read TGTGCCAGCTCACCACCGGGGTACGTAGGCAATCAGCCCCAGCATTTT. It encodes CASSPPGYVGNQPQHF.

This clonotype occurred many times. The chain joins TRBV28 to TRBJ2-4; possibly TRBD1 for D (5 bases). The CDR3 runs 17 residues. Germline CDR1 reads MDHEN; CDR2 reads SYDVKM. V was pared by 5 bases and J by 0 bases, with 17 bases between. CDR3 bases: TGTGCCAGCAGTCCTCTGACAGAAAAGGTAGCCAAAAACATTCAGTACTTC. Its translation: CASSPLTEKVAKNIQYF. Full variable domain (rest looked up from reference TRBV28 and TRBJ2-4): DVKVTQSSRYLVKRTGEKVFLECVQDMDHENMFWYRQDPGLGLRLIYFSYDVKMKEKGDIPEGYSVSREKKERFSLILESASTNQTSMYLCASSPLTEKVAKNIQYFGAGTRLSVL.

Turning to this clonotype: This may be a read error, as it is one base from a much larger clone. The final CDR3 position lacks the conserved phenylalanine or tryptophan, pointing to a likely read error. The chain employs TRBV6-2 or TRBV6-3 and TRBJ2-7; unclear D gene. CDR3 size: 15 residues. V was cut by 8 bases and J by 10 bases, with 27 bases left in between. Germline lookup yields CDR1 MNHEY and CDR2 SVGEGT. The CDR3 DNA is TGTGCCAGCCCTCTCACCACCTCCTCGGACGTCGACCAGTACTTA. This gives the protein CASPLTTSSDVDQYL.

The chain combines TRBV2 with TRBJ2-1; 10 positions match TRBD1. The trim removed 8 bases at V and 10 bases at J, leaving 11 bases unmatched. The germline CDR1 and CDR2 sequences are SNHLY and FYNNEI. The CDR3 has 14 residues. DNA of the CDR3: TGTGCCAGCCCAGGGGACAGGGGTGCAGGAGAGCAGTTCTTC. This encodes CASPGDRGAGEQFF.

This clonotype was counted at least ten times. The chain employs TRBV28 and TRBJ2-1; 11 bases match TRBD2. Germline V gene data show CDR1 as MDHEN and CDR2 as SYDVKM. V lost 4 bases to trimming and J lost 0 bases; unmatched junction nucleotides: 8. This CDR3 spans 18 amino acids. The CDR3 loop reads CASSSGTSGFFSYNEQFF. The CDR3 region has the DNA TGTGCCAGCAGTTCCGGGACTAGCGGATTCTTCTCCTACAATGAGCAGTTCTTC.

This clonotype was seen many times. This chain links TRBV7-9 with TRBJ1-2; D remains ambiguous. The CDR3 loop spans 15 amino acids. From germline, CDR1 is SEHNR and CDR2 FQNEAQ (reference sequence). Trimming removed 5 bases from V and 7 bases from J, with 20 bases in between. The CDR3 is CASSPRTSTPFGYTF. The CDR3 DNA sequence: TGTGCCAGCAGCCCCCGGACGTCGACCCCTTTTGGCTACACCTTC.

The chain is built from TRBV18 and TRBJ2-1; TRBD2 matches at 9 bases. Germline CDR1 is KGHSH and CDR2 is LQKENI. V lost 2 bases and J lost 10; bases outside the gene matches: 18. CDR3 length: 18 residues. CDR3 coding DNA: TGTGCCAGCTCACCAAACTACCTACGACCAGCGGGAGGAAGGGAGCAGTTCTTC. It encodes CASSPNYLRPAGGREQFF.

Concerning this clonotype itself: Being one base from a much bigger clone, this may be a read error. The chain links TRBV7-6 to TRBJ2-1; 7 positions match TRBD1. The CDR3 is made up of 14 amino acids. Per the germline V gene, CDR1 is SGHVS and CDR2 is FNYEAQ. The CDR3 coding sequence is TGTGCTAGCAGCTTAGCCCGGGACAGCAAGGAGCAGTTCTTC. This sequence encodes CASSLARDSKEQFF.

V is TRBV4-1 and J is TRBJ1-2; D not certain. Germline CDR1 MGHRA, CDR2 YSYEKL. Trimming removed 0 bases at V and 8 bases at J, with 13 bases between. The CDR3 is made up of 14 amino acids. The CDR3 DNA sequence: TGCGCCAGCAGCCAAGACTGGAGGACTCGCGGCTACACCTTC. It yields the protein CASSQDWRTRGYTF.

This clonotype has ten or more counts. The chain uses TRBV12-3 or TRBV12-4 and TRBJ2-1; 11 bases map to TRBD2. This CDR3 spans 15 amino acids. The V and J ends lost 4 bases and 15 bases, in that order; junction bases with no gene match: 14. The CDR3 loop reads CASSSTNLLAGGPFF. CDR3 bases: TGTGCCAGCAGTTCAACCAACCTTCTAGCGGGAGGACCGTTCTTC.

This clonotype has ten or more counts. The rearrangement joins TRBV7-9 to TRBJ1-2; D gene ambiguous. Germline-derived CDR1 and CDR2 are SEHNR and FQNEAQ (reference sequence). This CDR3 has 15 residues. The V end lost 8 bases, the J end lost 8 bases, and 24 bases lay between the germline ends. CDR3 amino acids: CASSKVMVGLEGYTF. The CDR3 coding sequence is TGTGCCAGCTCTAAAGTCATGGTCGGGCTTGAGGGCTACACCTTC. Filled out from reference TRBV7-9 and TRBJ1-2, the complete variable domain reads DTGVSQNPRHKITKRGQNVTFRCDPISEHNRLYWYRQTLGQGPEFLTYFQNEAQLEKSRLLSDRFSAERPKGSFSTLEIQRTEQGDSAMYLCASSKVMVGLEGYTFGSGTRLTVV.

This clonotype was detected many times. The chain has TRBV11-1 and TRBJ2-1; 8 nucleotides line up with TRBD2. There are 15 residues in the CDR3. Germline CDR1 is SGHAT and CDR2 is FQDESV (reference sequence). J was trimmed by 4 bases and V by 10 bases; bases with no gene match: 12. CDR3 nucleotides: TGTGCCACCAGTCCAGCGGGGGTAATGTACAATGAGCAGTTCTTC. Protein sequence: CATSPAGVMYNEQFF. The whole variable domain, filled in from reference TRBV11-1 and TRBJ2-1, reads EAEVAQSPRYKITEKSQAVAFWCDPISGHATLYWYRQILGQGPELLVQFQDESVVDDSQLPKDRFSAERLKGVDSTLKIQPAELGDSAMYLCATSPAGVMYNEQFFGPGTRLTVL.

This clonotype was seen many times. V is TRBV7-2 and J is TRBJ2-1; the D is unclear. The CDR3 extends over 16 amino acids. V lost 2 bases to trimming and J lost 0 bases, with 11 bases between them. Germline V gives CDR1 SGHTA, CDR2 FQGNSA. Here the CDR3 reads CASSLMSVSSYNEQFF. CDR3 DNA: TGTGCCAGCAGCTTAATGTCGGTCAGCTCCTACAATGAGCAGTTCTTC.

This clonotype appeared a few times. V usage is TRBV23-1 and J usage is TRBJ2-1; 8 bases are a match to TRBD1. TRBV23-1 is identified as an open reading frame with a role that is uncertain. J was trimmed by 0 bases and V by 0 bases; bases with no gene match: 7. The CDR3 has 18 residues. The CDR3 nucleotides read TGCGCCAGCAGTCAATCCGAGTCAGGGGGCGCCTCCTACAATGAGCAGTTCTTC. This sequence encodes CASSQSESGGASYNEQFF.